Presented here are 21 T cell receptor beta chains from one specimen sequenced in a study of molecular identifiers for immune sequencing clone quantification. TCRdb recomputed calls from the PCR reads with MiXCR, one row per CDR3 protein. This sample carries 250,000 to 350,000 distinct CDR3 sequences, about a fifth of them seen once, and the ten largest clones take 0.81%. Sequenced: naive CD8+ T cells from blood, with Jurkat cell RNA spiked in. Subset noted: FACS-sorted CD8+CD4-CCR7+CD45RA+ naive T cells. Receptors originate from a human donor in good health. Some libraries in this study had Jurkat cell RNA spiked in.

This clonotype came up many times. This chain uses TRBV25-1 with TRBJ2-3; 11 bases map to TRBD2. The germline CDR1 and CDR2 sequences are MGHDK and SYGVNS. Trimming at V came to 3 bases and at J to 2 bases, leaving 13 bases not matched to a gene. This CDR3 has 19 residues. This CDR3 is CASSEAQSLAGAFTDTQYF. DNA of the CDR3: TGTGCCAGCAGTGAGGCCCAGTCACTAGCGGGAGCATTCACAGATACGCAGTATTTT.

This clonotype was recorded a few times. It is likely a read error, because the conserved phenylalanine at the end of the CDR3 is missing. The rearrangement links TRBV18 to TRBJ2-5, with D tentatively TRBD2 (5 bases). The CDR3 length is 15 residues. The germline V and J ends were trimmed by 3 bases and 3 bases, with 14 bases remaining between them. Germline-derived CDR1 and CDR2 are KGHSH and LQKENI. The CDR3 here is CASSPPDWAEETQYL. The CDR3 nucleotides are TGTGCCAGCTCACCTCCGGACTGGGCGGAAGAGACCCAGTACCTC.

This clonotype was seen ten or more times. V usage is TRBV5-1 and J usage is TRBJ2-2, with D unclear. Trimming shortened V by 2 bases and J by 0 bases, and 14 bases separated the two germline ends. The CDR3 is 17 residues long. Germline V lookup: CDR1 SGHRS, CDR2 YFSETQ. CDR3 bases: TGCGCCAGCAGCTTATTGGGATTGCTAGCGAACACCGGGGAGCTGTTTTTT. Its translation: CASSLLGLLANTGELFF.

Comment on this clonotype: A read error may be the cause here, since a much bigger clone is one base away. The rearrangement joins TRBV12-3 or TRBV12-4 to TRBJ2-5; tentatively, D is TRBD1 (5 bases). The CDR3 sequence is 14 residues long. V lost 3 bases and J 11 bases, leaving 19 bases between the germline ends. CDR3: CASSFGGRGNEQYF. CDR3 nucleotide sequence: TGTGCCAGCAGTTTTGGTGGTAGGGGTAATGAGCAGTACTTC.

In this sample, this clonotype turned up many times. The J gene is TRBJ1-1, the V gene TRBV28; D is unclear. CDR3 length: 11 amino acids. V dropped 5 bases and J dropped 2 bases, with 3 bases sitting between them. Germline loops: CDR1 MDHEN, CDR2 SYDVKM. The CDR3 DNA is TGTGCCAGCAGTCCTAACACTGAAGCTTTCTTT. It specifies CASSPNTEAFF.

This clonotype was seen ten or more times. This chain uses TRBV6-5 with TRBJ2-1; 10 nucleotides line up with TRBD1. CDR3 length: 15 residues. Trimming cost V 2 bases and J 4 bases; bases outside gene matches: 2. Germline V gives CDR1 MNHEY, CDR2 SVGAGI. CDR3 residues: CASSYGTGEYNEQFF. In DNA, the CDR3 is TGTGCCAGCAGTTACGGGACAGGGGAGTACAATGAGCAGTTCTTC.

The sample holds one count of this clonotype. A read error may explain this, as a much larger clone is one base away. This chain connects TRBV13 to TRBJ2-5; TRBD1 matches 12 bases. J lost 4 bases, V lost 5 bases, and 8 bases had no gene match. This CDR3 contains 16 residues. Germline lookup yields CDR1 PRHDT and CDR2 FYEKMQ (reference sequence). The CDR3 region is CASSRSGTGGRETQYF. As DNA, the CDR3 is TGTGCCAGCAGCCGGAGCGGGACAGGGGGCCGAGAGACCCAGTACTTC. Complete variable domain (other parts from reference TRBV13 and TRBJ2-5): AAGVIQSPRHLIKEKRETATLKCYPIPRHDTVYWYQQGPGQDPQFLISFYEKMQSDKGSIPDRFSAQQFSDYHSELNMSSLELGDSALYFCASSRSGTGGRETQYFGPGTRLLVL.

At least ten counts were recorded for this clonotype. The chain is built from TRBV12-5 and TRBJ1-1; a possible D gene is TRBD1 (5 bases). This CDR3 contains 13 residues. Trimming removed 6 bases from V and 0 bases from J, with 8 bases in between. Germline V CDR1 and CDR2: LGHNT, FRNRAP. In DNA, the CDR3 is TGTGCTAGTGGGGCAGGGATGAACACTGAAGCTTTCTTT. Translating gives CASGAGMNTEAFF.

This clonotype was found many times. The rearrangement links TRBV20-1 to TRBJ1-1; 7 bases are a match to TRBD1. This CDR3 is built from 17 residues. The junction had 15 bases not matched to a gene; V was cut back by 0 bases and J by 5 bases. Germline V gives CDR1 DFQATT, CDR2 SNEGSKA (reference sequence). This CDR3 is CSARDDIQGGKATEAFF. The CDR3 DNA sequence: TGCAGTGCTAGAGATGACATTCAGGGGGGCAAGGCGACTGAAGCTTTCTTT.

This clonotype was seen many times. V usage is TRBV7-9 and J usage is TRBJ1-5, with D perhaps TRBD1 (6 bases). The CDR3 runs to 18 residues. V was pared by 0 bases and J by 5 bases, with 20 bases between. Germline CDR1 SEHNR, CDR2 FQNEAQ (reference sequence). The CDR3: CASSLAGPGVDRDQPQHF. CDR3 DNA sequence: TGTGCCAGCAGCTTAGCAGGGCCAGGGGTTGATCGGGATCAGCCCCAGCATTTT.

This clonotype was seen ten or more times. The rearrangement joins TRBV5-1 to TRBJ1-1; the match to TRBD1 covers 7 bases. With V trimmed by 0 bases and J by 2 bases, 7 bases remained unmatched. The CDR3 has 16 residues. The germline CDR1 and CDR2 sequences are SGHRS and YFSETQ. The CDR3 is CASSLDPGTANTEAFF. Here the CDR3 DNA reads TGCGCCAGCAGCTTGGATCCTGGGACAGCAAACACTGAAGCTTTCTTT.

This clonotype was seen ten or more times. This sequence joins TRBV5-8 and TRBJ2-7, with D possibly matching TRBD1 (6 bases). Germline lookup yields CDR1 SGHTS and CDR2 YDEGEE. The V gene lost 4 bases and the J gene lost 2 bases, with 13 bases spanning the gap. The CDR3 totals 14 residues. Here the CDR3 DNA reads TGTGCCAGCAGCCCAAAGGGGGTAGCCTACGAGCAGTACTTC. Its protein product is CASSPKGVAYEQYF.

At least ten counts were recorded for this clonotype. The rearrangement joins TRBV5-5 to TRBJ2-1, with 9 bases identical to TRBD2. Germline lookup yields CDR1 SGHKS and CDR2 YYEKEE (reference sequence). The CDR3 sequence is 15 residues long. After removal of 0 bases from V and 4 bases from J, the junction contained 2 bases not matched to a gene. In nucleotides, the CDR3 is TGTGCCAGCAGCTTGGTAGCGGGAGCTTACAATGAGCAGTTCTTC. It translates to CASSLVAGAYNEQFF.

The rearrangement uses TRBV30 and TRBJ2-4, with 9 nucleotides matching TRBD1. J lost 3 bases, V lost 2 bases, and 17 bases had no gene match. CDR1 and CDR2 (germline): GTSNPN, SVGIG (reference sequence). The CDR3 is 19 residues long. CDR3 nucleotide sequence: TGTGCCTGGAGTTATCCCGCTGACGGGACAGGGCTTGGCAAAAACATTCAGTACTTC. Its translation is CAWSYPADGTGLGKNIQYF.

This clonotype was seen many times. V is TRBV29-1 and J is TRBJ2-7; D is unclear. Germline CDR1 and CDR2: SQVTM and ANQGSEA. The CDR3 runs 13 residues. The germline V and J ends were trimmed by 4 bases and 0 bases, with 10 bases remaining between them. Here the CDR3 DNA reads TGCAGCGTTGGAGCAAGGAGCTCCTACGAGCAGTACTTC. It is translated as CSVGARSSYEQYF.

About this clonotype: With a much larger clone just one base away, this may be a read error. This chain connects TRBV10-1 to TRBJ2-2, with D uncertain. Trimming took 0 bases from V and 7 from J, leaving 6 bases between them. In germline, CDR1 is WNHNN, CDR2 SYGVQD (reference sequence). The CDR3 consists of 13 residues. CDR3 amino acids: CASSESLIGELFF. The DNA for the CDR3 is TGCGCCAGCAGTGAGTCGCTCATCGGGGAGCTGTTTTTT.

The rearrangement links TRBV7-3 to TRBJ2-2; D not resolved. This CDR3 spans 14 amino acids. V was cut by 5 bases and J by 1 base, with 8 bases left in between. Germline lookup yields CDR1 SGHTA and CDR2 FQGTGA. CDR3 protein: CASSPTRNTGELFF. In DNA, the CDR3 is TGTGCCAGCAGCCCGACAAGGAACACCGGGGAGCTGTTTTTT.

This clonotype was observed at least ten times. J is TRBJ2-7 and V is TRBV7-9; 14 bases are a match to TRBD2. V trimming: 8 bases; J trimming: 1 base; junction bases outside the gene matches: 10. In germline, CDR1 is SEHNR, CDR2 FQNEAQ (reference sequence). This CDR3 is built from 17 residues. CDR3 amino acids: CASCPGLAGVSSYEQYF. CDR3 coding DNA: TGTGCCAGCTGTCCGGGACTAGCGGGAGTGAGTTCCTACGAGCAGTACTTC.

Ten or more counts support this clonotype. V gene TRBV25-1 combines with J gene TRBJ1-3, with unresolved D. Germline CDR1 and CDR2: MGHDK and SYGVNS. There are 16 residues in the CDR3. Trimming cost V 1 base and J 0 bases, with 10 bases left between them. The CDR3 loop is CASSELGDLSGNTIYF. The CDR3 DNA sequence: TGTGCCAGCAGTGAATTAGGCGACCTCTCTGGAAACACCATATATTTT.

This clonotype occurred many times. As DNA, the CDR3 is TGTGCCAGCAGCTTAACCTTAGGCAGTGGTGAAAAACTGTTTTTT. Amino acids: CASSLTLGSGEKLFF. The rearrangement joins TRBV7-9 to TRBJ1-4; the D is unclear. Trimming shortened V by 2 bases and J by 7 bases, and 14 bases separated the two germline ends. The CDR3 has 15 residues. Germline V gene sequence: CDR1 SEHNR, CDR2 FQNEAQ (reference sequence).

This clonotype was seen repeatedly, ten times or more. The chain employs TRBV7-9 and TRBJ1-1; D is unresolved. With 6 bases removed from V and 1 base from J, the gap between germline ends came to 6 bases. CDR3 length equals 12 residues. Germline V CDR1 and CDR2: SEHNR, FQNEAQ (reference sequence). CDR3 DNA sequence: TGTGCCAGCAGGGGGTCGAACACTGAAGCTTTCTTT. Translation gives CASRGSNTEAFF. The full variable domain, its missing parts supplied by reference TRBV7-9 and TRBJ1-1, is DTGVSQNPRHKITKRGQNVTFRCDPISEHNRLYWYRQTLGQGPEFLTYFQNEAQLEKSRLLSDRFSAERPKGSFSTLEIQRTEQGDSAMYLCASRGSNTEAFFGQGTRLTVV.